This T cell receptor beta chain was identified in a study of blood T cell repertoires in COVID-19. Overall study: Whether acute or convalescent, the COVID-19 samples came from the United States, Italy and Spain. T cells, B-cell-depleted T cells, or PBMCs supplied cDNA or gDNA.

The CDR3 has 16 residues. The germline CDR1 and CDR2 sequences are SGHNT and YENEEA. V was pared by 1 base and J by 6 bases, with 8 bases of the junction left unmatched. In the original workflow: It was from reference gene primer amplification that nucleated cell counts were estimated. TCRdb keeps only in-frame clones here, not all; method: immunoSEQ multiplex PCR. The V and J calls and the clone size are those of that table, but D and trimming were determined from the DNA. The profile shows 250,000 or so clones, roughly 89% of them singletons. This clone was picked up one time. This receptor was obtained from a woman aged 40-49 years who had recovered from COVID-19. The chain links TRBV11-3 to TRBJ2-1; TRBD2 matches 8 bases. Material for sequencing was peripheral blood. Here the CDR3 reads CASSLGRGRILNEQFF. The CDR3 coding sequence is TGTGCCAGCAGCTTAGGGCGCGGGAGGATTCTCAATGAGCAGTTCTTC.